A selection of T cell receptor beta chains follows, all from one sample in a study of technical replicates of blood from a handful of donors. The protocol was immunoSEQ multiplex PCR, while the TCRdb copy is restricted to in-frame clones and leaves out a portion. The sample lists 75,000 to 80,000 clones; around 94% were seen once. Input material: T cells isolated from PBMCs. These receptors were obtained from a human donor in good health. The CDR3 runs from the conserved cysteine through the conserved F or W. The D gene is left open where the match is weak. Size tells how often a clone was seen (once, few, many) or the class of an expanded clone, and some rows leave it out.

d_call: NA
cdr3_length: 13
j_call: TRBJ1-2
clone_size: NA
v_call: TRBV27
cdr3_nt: TGTGCCAGCAGTTTGGGGGGGCTAAGGGGCTACACCTTC
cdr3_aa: CASSLGGLRGYTF

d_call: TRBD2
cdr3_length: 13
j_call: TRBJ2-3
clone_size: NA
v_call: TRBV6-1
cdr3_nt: TGCGCGGCGGGTAGCGGGAGGACAGATACGCAGTATTTT
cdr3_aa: CAAGSGRTDTQYF

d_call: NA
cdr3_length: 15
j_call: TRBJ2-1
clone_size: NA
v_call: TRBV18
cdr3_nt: TGTGCCAGCTCACCGTTCGACTCCTCCAACAATGAGCAGTTCTTC
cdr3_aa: CASSPFDSSNNEQFF

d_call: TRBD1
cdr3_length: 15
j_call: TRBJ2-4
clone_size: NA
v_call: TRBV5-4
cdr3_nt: TGTGCCAGCAGTCCTGCCAGGGGGGCCAAAAACATTCAGTACTTC
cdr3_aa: CASSPARGAKNIQYF

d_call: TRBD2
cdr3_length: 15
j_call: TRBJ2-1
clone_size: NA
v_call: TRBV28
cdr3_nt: TGTGCCAGCAGCCACGCTAGCGGGAGGGCCAATGAGCAGTTCTTC
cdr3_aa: CASSHASGRANEQFF

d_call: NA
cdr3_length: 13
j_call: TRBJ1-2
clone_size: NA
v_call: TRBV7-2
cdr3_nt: TGTGCCAGCAGCTTAGGAGGAGGGAGGGGCTACACCTTC
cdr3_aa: CASSLGGGRGYTF

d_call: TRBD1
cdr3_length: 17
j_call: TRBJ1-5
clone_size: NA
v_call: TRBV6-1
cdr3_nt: TGTGCCAGCAGTGAAGAAGTCGCGACAGGGACGTTTCAGCCCCAGCATTTT
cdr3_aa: CASSEEVATGTFQPQHF

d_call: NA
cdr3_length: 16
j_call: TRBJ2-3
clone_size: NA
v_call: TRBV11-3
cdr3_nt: TGTGCCAGCAGCGCACGGTTGACAGGCGGGACAGATACGCAGTATTTT
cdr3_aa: CASSARLTGGTDTQYF

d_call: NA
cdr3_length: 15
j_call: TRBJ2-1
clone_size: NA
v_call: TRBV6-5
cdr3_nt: TGTGCCAGCTCCCCGGCTGGAAGCGGTTACAATGAGCAGTTCTTC
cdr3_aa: CASSPAGSGYNEQFF

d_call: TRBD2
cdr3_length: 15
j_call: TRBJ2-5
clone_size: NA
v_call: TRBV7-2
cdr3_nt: TGTGCCAGCAGCTTAGGGCTAGCGGGAGGTAGTGAGCAGTACTTC
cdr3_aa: CASSLGLAGGSEQYF

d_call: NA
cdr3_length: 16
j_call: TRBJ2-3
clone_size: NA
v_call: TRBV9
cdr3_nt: TGTGCCAGCAGCGTAGGGCCGGGAGTCGGCACAGATACGCAGTATTTT
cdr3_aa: CASSVGPGVGTDTQYF

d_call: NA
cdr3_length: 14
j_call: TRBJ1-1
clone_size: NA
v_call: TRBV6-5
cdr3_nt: TGTGCCAGCAGTTTATTCAGGGAGGTCACTGAAGCTTTCTTT
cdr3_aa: CASSLFREVTEAFF

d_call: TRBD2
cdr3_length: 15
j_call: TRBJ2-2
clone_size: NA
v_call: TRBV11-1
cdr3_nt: TGTGCCAGCAGCCCCCGCCGGGGGGACACCGGGGAGCTGTTTTTT
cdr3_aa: CASSPRRGDTGELFF

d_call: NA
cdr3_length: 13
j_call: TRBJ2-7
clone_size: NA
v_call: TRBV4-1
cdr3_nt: TGCGCCAGCAGCCAAGCGATAGACTCTCAGCAGTACTTC
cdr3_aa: CASSQAIDSQQYF

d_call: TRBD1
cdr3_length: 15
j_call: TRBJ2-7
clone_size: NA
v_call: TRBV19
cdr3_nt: TGTGCCAGTAGTGCAGGGACAGGGGCCTTCTACGAGCAGTACTTC
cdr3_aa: CASSAGTGAFYEQYF

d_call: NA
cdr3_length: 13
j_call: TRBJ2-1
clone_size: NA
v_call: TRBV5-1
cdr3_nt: TGCGCCAGCAGCTTGGTTCGGGGGAATGAGCAGTTCTTC
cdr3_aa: CASSLVRGNEQFF

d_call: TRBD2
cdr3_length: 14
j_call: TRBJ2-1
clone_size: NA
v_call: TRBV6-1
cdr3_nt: TGTGCCAGCAGTGAGGAGCGGGAGCTTAGTGAGCAGTTCTTC
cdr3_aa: CASSEERELSEQFF

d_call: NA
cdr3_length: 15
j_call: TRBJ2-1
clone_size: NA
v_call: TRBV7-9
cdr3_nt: TGTGCCAGCAGCTTGGTACGGGAGATCCACAATGAGCAGTTCTTC
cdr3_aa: CASSLVREIHNEQFF

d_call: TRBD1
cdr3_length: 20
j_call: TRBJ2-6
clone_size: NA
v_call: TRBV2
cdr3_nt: TGTGCCACCCTCAGGCCCCCACCGCCACAGGGGATCTCTGGGGCCAACGTCCTGACTTTC
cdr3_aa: CATLRPPPPQGISGANVLTF

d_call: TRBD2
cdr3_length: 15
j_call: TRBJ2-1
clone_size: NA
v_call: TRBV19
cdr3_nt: TGTGCCAGTAGTTCAAGGACTAGCGGGAGGGATGAGCAGTTCTTC
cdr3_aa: CASSSRTSGRDEQFF

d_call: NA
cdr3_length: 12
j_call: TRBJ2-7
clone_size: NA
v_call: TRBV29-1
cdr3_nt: TGCAGCGTTATCAGGGACTCATACGAGCAGTACTTC
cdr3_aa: CSVIRDSYEQYF

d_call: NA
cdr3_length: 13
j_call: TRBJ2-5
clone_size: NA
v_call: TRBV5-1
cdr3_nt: TGCGCCAGCAGCTTGGAAAGGGGAGAGACCCAGTACTTC
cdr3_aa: CASSLERGETQYF

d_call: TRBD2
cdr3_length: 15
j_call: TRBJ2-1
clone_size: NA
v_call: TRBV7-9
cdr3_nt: TGTGCCAGCACCCCTAGCGGGAGCTCCTACAATGAGCAGTTCTTC
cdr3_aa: CASTPSGSSYNEQFF

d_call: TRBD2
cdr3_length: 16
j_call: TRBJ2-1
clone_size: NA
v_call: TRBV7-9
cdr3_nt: TGTGCCAGCAGCCCATTAGCGGGAGGGCCTAACAATGAGCAGTTCTTC
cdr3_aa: CASSPLAGGPNNEQFF

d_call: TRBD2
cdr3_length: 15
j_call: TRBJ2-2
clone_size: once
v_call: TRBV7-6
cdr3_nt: TGTGCCAGCAGCTTAGCGGGAGGGGACACCGGGGAGCTGTTTTTT
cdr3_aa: CASSLAGGDTGELFF

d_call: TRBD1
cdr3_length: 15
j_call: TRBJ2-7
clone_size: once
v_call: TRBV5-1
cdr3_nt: TGCGCCAGCAGCTTAACCGGGACAGGGGGCTACGAGCAGTACTTC
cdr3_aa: CASSLTGTGGYEQYF

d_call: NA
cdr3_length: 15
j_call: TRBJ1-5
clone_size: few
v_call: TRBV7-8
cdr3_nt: TGTGCCAGCAGCCTAGGAGCTGGGGGCCATCAGCCCCAGCATTTT
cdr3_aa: CASSLGAGGHQPQHF

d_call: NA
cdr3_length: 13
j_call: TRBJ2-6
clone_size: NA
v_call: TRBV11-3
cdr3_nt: TGTGCCAGCACGGTCTCTGGGGCCAACGTCCTGACTTTC
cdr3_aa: CASTVSGANVLTF

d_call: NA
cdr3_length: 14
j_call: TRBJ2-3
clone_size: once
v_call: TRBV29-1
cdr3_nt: TGCAGCGTTGAAAGGGGCCAGAGCACAGATACGCAGTATTTT
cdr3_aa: CSVERGQSTDTQYF

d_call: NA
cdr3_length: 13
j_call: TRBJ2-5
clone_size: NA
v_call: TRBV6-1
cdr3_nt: TGTGCCAGCACTGCGGACACCCAAGAGACCCAGTACTTC
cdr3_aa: CASTADTQETQYF

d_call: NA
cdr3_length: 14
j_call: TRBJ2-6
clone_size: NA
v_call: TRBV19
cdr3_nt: TGTGCCAGTAGTATCGGGTCTGGGGCCAACGTCCTGACTTTC
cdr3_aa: CASSIGSGANVLTF

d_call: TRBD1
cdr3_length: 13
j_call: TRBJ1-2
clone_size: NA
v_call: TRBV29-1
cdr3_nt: TGCAGCGTTGAAGGGGACAGGGGACGGGGCTACACCTTC
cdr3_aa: CSVEGDRGRGYTF

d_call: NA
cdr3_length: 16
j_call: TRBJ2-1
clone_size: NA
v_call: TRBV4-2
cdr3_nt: TGTGCCAGCAGCCCAGATAGGGCAGGGCCCTACAATGAGCAGTTCTTC
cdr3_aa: CASSPDRAGPYNEQFF

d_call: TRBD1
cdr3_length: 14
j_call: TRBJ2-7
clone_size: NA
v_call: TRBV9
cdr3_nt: TGTGCCAGCAGCCCTCAGACAGGGATCTACGAGCAGTACTTC
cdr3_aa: CASSPQTGIYEQYF

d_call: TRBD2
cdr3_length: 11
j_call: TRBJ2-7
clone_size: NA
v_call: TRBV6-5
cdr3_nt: TGTGCCAGCAACCGGGGGGGCGAGCAGTACTTC
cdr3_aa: CASNRGGEQYF

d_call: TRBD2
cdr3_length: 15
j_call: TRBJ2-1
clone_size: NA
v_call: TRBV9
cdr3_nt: TGTGCCAGCAGCTCCTCCGGGACTAGTTCTAATGAGCAGTTCTTC
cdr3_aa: CASSSSGTSSNEQFF

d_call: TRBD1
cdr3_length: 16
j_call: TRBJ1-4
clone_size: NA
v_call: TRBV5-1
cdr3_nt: TGCGCCAGCAGCTTGGCGCCGGGACAGTCTAATGAAAAACTGTTTTTT
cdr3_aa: CASSLAPGQSNEKLFF

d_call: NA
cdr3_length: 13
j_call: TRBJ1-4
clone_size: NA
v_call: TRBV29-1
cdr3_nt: TGCAGCGGCGGGACGGTGGTTAATGAAAAACTGTTTTTT
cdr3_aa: CSGGTVVNEKLFF